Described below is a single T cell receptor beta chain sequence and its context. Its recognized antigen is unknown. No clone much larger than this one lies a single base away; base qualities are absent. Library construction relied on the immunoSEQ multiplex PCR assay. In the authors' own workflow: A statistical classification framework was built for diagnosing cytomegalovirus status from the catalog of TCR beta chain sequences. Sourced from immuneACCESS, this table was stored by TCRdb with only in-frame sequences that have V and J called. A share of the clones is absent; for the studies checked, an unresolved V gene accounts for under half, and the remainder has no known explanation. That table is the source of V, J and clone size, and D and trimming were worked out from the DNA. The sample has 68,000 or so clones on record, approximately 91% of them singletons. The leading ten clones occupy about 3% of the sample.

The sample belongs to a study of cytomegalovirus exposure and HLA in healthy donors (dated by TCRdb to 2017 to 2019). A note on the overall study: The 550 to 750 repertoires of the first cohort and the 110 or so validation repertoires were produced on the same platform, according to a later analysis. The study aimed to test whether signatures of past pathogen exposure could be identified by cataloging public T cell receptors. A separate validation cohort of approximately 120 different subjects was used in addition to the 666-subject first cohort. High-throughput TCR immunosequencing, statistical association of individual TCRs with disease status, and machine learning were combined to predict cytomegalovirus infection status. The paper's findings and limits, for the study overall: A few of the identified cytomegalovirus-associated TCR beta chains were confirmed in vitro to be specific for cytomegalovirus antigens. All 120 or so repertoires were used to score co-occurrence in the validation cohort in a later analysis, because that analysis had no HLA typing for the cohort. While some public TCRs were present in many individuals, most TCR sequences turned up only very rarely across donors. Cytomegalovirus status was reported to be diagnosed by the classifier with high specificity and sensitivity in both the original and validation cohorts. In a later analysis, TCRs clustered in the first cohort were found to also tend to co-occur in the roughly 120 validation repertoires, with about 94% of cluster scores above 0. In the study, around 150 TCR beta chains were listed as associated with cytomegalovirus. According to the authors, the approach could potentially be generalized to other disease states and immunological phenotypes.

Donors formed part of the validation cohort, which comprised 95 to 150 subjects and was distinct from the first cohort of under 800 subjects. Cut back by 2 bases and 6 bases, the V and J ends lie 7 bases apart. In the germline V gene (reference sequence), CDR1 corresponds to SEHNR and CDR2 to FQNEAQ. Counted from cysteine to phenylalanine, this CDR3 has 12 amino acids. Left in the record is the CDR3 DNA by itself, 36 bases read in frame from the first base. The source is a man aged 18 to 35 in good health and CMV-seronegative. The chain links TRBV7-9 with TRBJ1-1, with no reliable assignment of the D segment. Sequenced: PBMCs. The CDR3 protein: CASSLLSAEAFF. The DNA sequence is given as TGTGCCAGCAGCTTACTCTCGGCTGAAGCTTTCTTT.